Presented here are 25 T cell receptor beta chains from one specimen sequenced in a study of blood T cell repertoires in COVID-19. Assay: immunoSEQ multiplex PCR; the TCRdb copy retains only in-frame clones and omits some. The table records 35,000 to 50,000 clones, roughly 80% of them present only once. Input material: peripheral blood. The receptors were gathered from a man in his fifties or sixties with active or convalescent COVID-19.

V gene TRBV27 combines with J gene TRBJ2-5, with 9 bases matching TRBD2. CDR3 size: 14 residues. Per the germline V gene, CDR1 is MNHEY and CDR2 is SMNVEV (reference sequence). V shed 6 bases, J shed 5 bases, and the junction held 7 bases outside the gene matches. CDR3 loop: CASRPGTSRETQYF. The CDR3 region has the DNA TGTGCCAGCAGACCCGGGACTAGCAGGGAGACCCAGTACTTC.

The chain is built from TRBV7-2 and TRBJ2-1; weak D call: TRBD2 (7 bases). Germline V CDR1 and CDR2: SGHTA, FQGNSA. This CDR3 is built from 15 residues. The V gene lost 6 bases and the J gene lost 4 bases, with 16 bases spanning the gap. CDR3 protein: CASSPKGGSYNEQFF. Written as DNA, the CDR3 is TGTGCCAGCAGTCCGAAGGGGGGGTCGTACAATGAGCAGTTCTTC. Drawing the rest from reference TRBV7-2 and TRBJ2-1, the complete variable domain is GAGVSQSPSNKVTEKGKDVELRCDPISGHTALYWYRQSLGQGLEFLIYFQGNSAPDKSGLPSDRFSAERTGGSVSTLTIQRTQQEDSAVYLCASSPKGGSYNEQFFGPGTRLTVL.

The V gene is TRBV6-2 or TRBV6-3, the J gene TRBJ2-3, with D possibly matching TRBD2 (5 bases). There are 14 residues in the CDR3. V lost 5 bases, J lost 5 bases, and 14 bases lay in between. Germline-derived CDR1 and CDR2 are MNHEY and SVGEGT. The CDR3 nucleotides read TGTGCCAGCAGTGTCACTAGGACGGGAGATACGCAGTATTTT. It is translated as CASSVTRTGDTQYF.

This chain connects TRBV5-4 to TRBJ2-1, with D perhaps matching TRBD1 (5 bases). Germline CDR1 reads SGHNT; CDR2 reads YYREEE (reference sequence). This CDR3 has 15 amino acids. The V end was cut by 4 bases, the J end by 4 bases, with 15 bases between. The CDR3 is CASSLRWGNYNEQFF. The CDR3 nucleotides read TGTGCCAGCAGCCTCAGATGGGGCAATTACAATGAGCAGTTCTTC. The full variable domain, rest sourced from reference TRBV5-4 and TRBJ2-1, is ETGVTQSPTHLIKTRGQQVTLRCSSQSGHNTVSWYQQALGQGPQFIFQYYREEENGRGNFPPRFSGLQFPNYSSELNVNALELDDSALYLCASSLRWGNYNEQFFGPGTRLTVL.

The chain joins TRBV9 to TRBJ1-2; maybe TRBD1 (6 bases). V was pared by 3 bases and J by 6 bases, with 18 bases between. Germline loops: CDR1 SGDLS, CDR2 YYNGEE. CDR3 length equals 15 residues. The CDR3 DNA sequence: TGTGCCAGCAGCGCCTGGGGGCGGGGGTTGGATGGCTACACCTTC. Encoded protein: CASSAWGRGLDGYTF.

The V and J genes are TRBV5-1 and TRBJ2-5; a weak D match, TRBD1 (5 bases). Germline CDR1 and CDR2: SGHRS and YFSETQ. V shed 5 bases and J shed 1 base, with 18 bases lying between them. The CDR3 has 16 amino acids. The DNA of the CDR3 is TGCGCCAGCAGTCCAGACAGTGAAGGTCCCCAAGAGACCCAGTACTTC. Encoded protein: CASSPDSEGPQETQYF.

This rearrangement joins TRBV2 to TRBJ1-6; the match to TRBD1 covers 10 bases. CDR1 and CDR2 from the germline V gene are SNHLY and FYNNEI. With V trimmed by 6 bases and J by 9 bases, 17 bases remained unmatched. The CDR3 runs 18 residues. This CDR3 reads CASRGQGRTNFLRSPLHF. Written as DNA, the CDR3 is TGTGCCAGCAGGGGACAGGGGCGTACAAATTTTTTACGTTCACCCCTCCACTTT. Full variable domain (missing parts from reference TRBV2 and TRBJ1-6): EPEVTQTPSHQVTQMGQEVILRCVPISNHLYFYWYRQILGQKVEFLVSFYNNEISEKSEIFDDQFSVERPDGSNFTLKIRSTKLEDSAMYFCASRGQGRTNFLRSPLHFGNGTRLTVT.

The chain carries TRBV2 and TRBJ2-3, with a tentative D call TRBD2 (5 bases). V was shortened by 10 bases and J by 0 bases, with 11 bases between the two germline ends. The CDR3 spans 13 residues. CDR1 and CDR2 from the germline V gene are SNHLY and FYNNEI. The CDR3, as DNA: TGTGCCAATACCACGGGGAGCACAGATACGCAGTATTTT. Residues: CANTTGSTDTQYF.

The chain carries TRBV6-5 and TRBJ1-1; 8 bases map to TRBD1. Germline V lookup: CDR1 MNHEY, CDR2 SVGAGI. V lost 6 bases and J lost 1; bases outside the gene matches: 4. This CDR3 has 14 residues. The CDR3 reads CASRTGQENTEAFF. CDR3 DNA: TGTGCCAGCAGGACGGGACAGGAGAACACTGAAGCTTTCTTT.

The chain is built from TRBV5-6 and TRBJ1-5; 7 nucleotides match TRBD1. The V and J ends lost 2 bases and 0 bases, in that order; junction bases with no gene match: 2. The germline gives CDR1 SGHDT, CDR2 YYEEEE. The CDR3 runs 15 residues. CDR3 sequence: CASSFGTDSNQPQHF. The CDR3 DNA reads TGTGCCAGCAGCTTCGGGACAGATAGCAATCAGCCCCAGCATTTT.

This clone was observed a few times. This chain uses TRBV5-1 with TRBJ2-5; D possibly corresponds to TRBD2 (5 bases). This CDR3 comprises 13 residues. Germline assignment: CDR1 SGHRS and CDR2 YFSETQ. Trimming pared 2 bases from V and 5 bases from J, leaving 10 bases between. The CDR3 protein is CASSLSLAETQYF. CDR3 in DNA: TGCGCCAGCAGCTTAAGCCTAGCCGAGACCCAGTACTTC.

V usage is TRBV19 and J usage is TRBJ1-3; 9 bases line up with TRBD1. This CDR3 contains 15 residues. Trimming removed 7 bases from V and 2 bases from J; junction bases left unmatched: 6. Germline CDR1 is LNHDA and CDR2 is SQIVND (reference sequence). The CDR3, as DNA: TGTGCCAGTATTAACAGGGGGCGAGCTGGAAACACCATATATTTT. Translated: CASINRGRAGNTIYF.

In this sample, this clone turned up once. The V and J genes are TRBV5-1 and TRBJ1-4; D call uncertain. In germline, CDR1 is SGHRS, CDR2 YFSETQ. V dropped 0 bases and J dropped 3 bases, with 9 bases sitting between them. This CDR3 spans 15 amino acids. CDR3 DNA sequence: TGCGCCAGCAGCTTGGGGCAGACTTCTAATGAAAAACTGTTTTTT. It yields the protein CASSLGQTSNEKLFF.

The chain joins TRBV3-1 (or the pseudogene TRBV3-2) to TRBJ1-1, with a possible D match to TRBD1 (5 bases). Trimming shortened V by 4 bases and J by 0 bases, and 9 bases separated the two germline ends. Germline CDR1 and CDR2: LGHDT and YNNKEL (reference sequence). The CDR3 is 14 residues long. The CDR3 nucleotides read TGTGCCAGCAGCCCCAGGGTTATGAACACTGAAGCTTTCTTT. Translating it yields CASSPRVMNTEAFF.

This chain joins TRBV5-1 and TRBJ1-1; 9 bases are a match to TRBD1. V lost 4 bases and J lost 3; bases outside the gene matches: 7. Looked up from germline, CDR1 is SGHRS and CDR2 is YFSETQ. The CDR3 spans 15 residues. This CDR3 is CASSKRDREYTEAFF. The CDR3 DNA sequence: TGCGCCAGCAGCAAACGGGACAGGGAATACACTGAAGCTTTCTTT.

The V and J genes are TRBV2 and TRBJ2-6; 9 nucleotides agree with TRBD1. The CDR3 extends over 15 amino acids. V gave up 6 bases and J gave up 2 bases; unmatched junction bases: 2. The V gene's germline CDR1 is SNHLY and CDR2 FYNNEI. CDR3 DNA sequence: TGTGCCAGCAGGGACAGGGGAACTGGGGCCAACGTCCTGACTTTC. As protein: CASRDRGTGANVLTF.

The chain uses TRBV19 and TRBJ1-2, with D unresolved. Germline V lookup: CDR1 LNHDA, CDR2 SQIVND (reference sequence). The CDR3 length is 15 residues. The V end was cut by 3 bases, the J end by 0 bases, with 11 bases between. The CDR3 region is CASSILGRSNYGYTF. CDR3 DNA sequence: TGTGCCAGTAGTATTCTTGGCAGATCTAACTATGGCTACACCTTC.

Only one count was recorded for this clone. The chain employs TRBV19 and TRBJ2-5, with D possibly TRBD2 on 5 matching bases. Looked up from germline, CDR1 is LNHDA and CDR2 is SQIVND (reference sequence). The CDR3 is made up of 12 amino acids. Trimming took 10 bases from V and 3 from J, leaving 12 bases between them. The CDR3 DNA reads TGTGCCACAAAGACTAAGAAAGAGACCCAGTACTTC. Its translation is CATKTKKETQYF.

V gene TRBV5-1 combines with J gene TRBJ1-2, with 8 bases that match TRBD1. Trimming at V came to 1 base and at J to 8 bases, leaving 4 bases not matched to a gene. The CDR3 consists of 13 residues. Germline assignment: CDR1 SGHRS and CDR2 YFSETQ. Written as DNA, the CDR3 is TGCGCCAGCAGCTTGAGACAGGGGAACGGCTACACCTTC. It codes for CASSLRQGNGYTF.

The J gene is TRBJ1-2, the V gene TRBV5-1, with TRBD1 as a possible D gene (5 bases). CDR1 is SGHRS and CDR2 is YFSETQ in the germline V gene. V was pared by 0 bases and J by 0 bases, with 15 bases between. CDR3 length: 17 residues. CDR3 protein: CASSLEFGAPTNYGYTF. The CDR3 bases are TGCGCCAGCAGCTTGGAGTTTGGGGCTCCGACTAACTATGGCTACACCTTC.

This clone occurred a few times. The genes are TRBV6-6 and TRBJ2-5; a possible D gene is TRBD2 (6 bases). The germline V gene encodes CDR1 MNHNY and CDR2 SVGAGI (reference sequence). This CDR3 spans 15 amino acids. The V gene lost 2 bases and the J gene lost 3 bases, with 13 bases spanning the gap. The CDR3 coding sequence is TGTGCCAGCAGTTACCCCTCGGGGGTGGAAGAGACCCAGTACTTC. The encoded protein is CASSYPSGVEETQYF.

The chain combines TRBV18 with TRBJ2-1, with 9 bases fitting TRBD2. The length of the CDR3 is 16 residues. V lost 2 bases to trimming and J lost 3 bases; unmatched junction nucleotides: 5. Germline-derived CDR1 and CDR2 are KGHSH and LQKENI. CDR3 nucleotides: TGTGCCAGCTCACCATTCGATAGCGGGGGCTACAATGAGCAGTTCTTC. Its protein product is CASSPFDSGGYNEQFF.

This clone appeared once. The gene calls are TRBV10-2 and TRBJ2-3; 11 nucleotides match TRBD2. The CDR3 is made up of 16 amino acids. The germline V gene encodes CDR1 WSHSY and CDR2 SAAADI. The J segment lost 2 bases and the V segment lost 7 bases, leaving 8 bases of the junction unmatched. CDR3 region: CASTLAGELYTDTQYF. The DNA of the CDR3 is TGCGCCAGCACACTAGCGGGGGAACTTTACACAGATACGCAGTATTTT.

The chain uses TRBV7-9 and TRBJ2-2; TRBD2 might be the D (6 bases). There are 14 residues in the CDR3. Germline V gene data show CDR1 as SEHNR and CDR2 as FQNEAQ (reference sequence). V lost 3 bases, J lost 4 bases, and 9 bases lay in between. CDR3 DNA: TGTGCCAGCAGCTTTTTCGGGGGCACCGGGGAGCTGTTTTTT. It encodes CASSFFGGTGELFF.

This clone turned up a few times. The V gene is TRBV19, the J gene TRBJ2-2, with 7 positions matching TRBD2. The germline gives CDR1 LNHDA, CDR2 SQIVND (reference sequence). The J segment lost 1 base and the V segment lost 9 bases, leaving 5 bases of the junction unmatched. This CDR3 has 14 amino acids. The CDR3 region has the DNA TGTGCCAGCCAGCGGGGCTGGAACACCGGGGAGCTGTTTTTT. Protein: CASQRGWNTGELFF.